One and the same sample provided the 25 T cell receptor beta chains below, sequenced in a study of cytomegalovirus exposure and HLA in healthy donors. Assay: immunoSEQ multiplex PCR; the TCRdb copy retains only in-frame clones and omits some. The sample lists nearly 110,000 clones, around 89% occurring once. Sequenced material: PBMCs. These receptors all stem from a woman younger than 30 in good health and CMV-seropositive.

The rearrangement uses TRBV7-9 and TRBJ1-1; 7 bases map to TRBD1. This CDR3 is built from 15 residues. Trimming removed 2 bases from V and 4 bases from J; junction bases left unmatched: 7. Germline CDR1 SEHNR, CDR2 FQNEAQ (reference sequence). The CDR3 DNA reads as TGTGCCAGCAGCTTATGGGGCGCAGGGGGCACTGAAGCTTTCTTT. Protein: CASSLWGAGGTEAFF.

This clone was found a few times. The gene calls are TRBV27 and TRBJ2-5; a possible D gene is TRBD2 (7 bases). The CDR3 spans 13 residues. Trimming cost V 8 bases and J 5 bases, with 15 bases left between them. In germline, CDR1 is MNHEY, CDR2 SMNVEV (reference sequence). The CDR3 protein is CASRGAGQETQYF. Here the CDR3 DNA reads TGTGCCAGCCGGGGGGCCGGCCAGGAGACCCAGTACTTC.

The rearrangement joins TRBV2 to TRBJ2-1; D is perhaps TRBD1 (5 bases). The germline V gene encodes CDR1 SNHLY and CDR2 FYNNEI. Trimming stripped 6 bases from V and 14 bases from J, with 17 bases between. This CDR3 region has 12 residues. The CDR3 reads CASRAAGIREFF. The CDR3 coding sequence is TGTGCCAGCAGGGCTGCAGGGATTCGGGAGTTCTTC.

The CDR3 here is CASSQVSVYNEQFF. The CDR3 coding sequence is TGCGCCAGCAGCCAAGTCTCCGTATACAATGAGCAGTTCTTC. The chain links TRBV4-1 to TRBJ2-1, with unresolved D. The CDR3 runs 14 residues. The V end was cut by 1 base, the J end by 4 bases, with 8 bases between. Looked up from germline, CDR1 is MGHRA and CDR2 is YSYEKL.

The CDR3 is CASSFGATSEQYV. The CDR3 DNA reads TGTGCCAGCAGCTTTGGAGCTACCAGCGAGCAGTACGTC. The chain combines TRBV5-4 with TRBJ2-7, with unresolved D. CDR3 length: 13 amino acids. CDR1 and CDR2 (germline): SGHNT, YYREEE (reference sequence). V was cut by 2 bases and J by 6 bases, with 12 bases left in between.

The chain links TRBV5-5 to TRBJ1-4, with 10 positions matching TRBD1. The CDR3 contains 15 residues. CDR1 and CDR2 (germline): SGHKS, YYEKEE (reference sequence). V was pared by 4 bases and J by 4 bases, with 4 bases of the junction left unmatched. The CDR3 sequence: CASSKRTGGNEKLFF. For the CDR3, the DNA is TGTGCCAGCAGCAAAAGGACAGGGGGTAATGAAAAACTGTTTTTT.

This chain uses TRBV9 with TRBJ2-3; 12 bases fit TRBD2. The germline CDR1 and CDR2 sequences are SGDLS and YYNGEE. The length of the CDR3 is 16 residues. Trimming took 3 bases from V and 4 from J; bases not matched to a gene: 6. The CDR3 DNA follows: TGTGCCAGCAGCGACCAACTAGCGGGGGGCCCAGATACGCAGTATTTT. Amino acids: CASSDQLAGGPDTQYF.

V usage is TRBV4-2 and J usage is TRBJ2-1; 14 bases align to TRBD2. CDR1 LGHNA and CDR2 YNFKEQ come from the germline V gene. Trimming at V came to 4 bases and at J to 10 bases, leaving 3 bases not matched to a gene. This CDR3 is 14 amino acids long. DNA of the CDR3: TGTGCCAGCAGCCGAGGACTAGCGGGGGGCGAGCAGTTCTTC. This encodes CASSRGLAGGEQFF.

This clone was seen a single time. The CDR3 region has the DNA TGTGCCAGCAGTTTACCCACAGGGGGCGCTTACACCGGGGAGCTGTTTTTT. Amino acid sequence: CASSLPTGGAYTGELFF. This chain links TRBV28 with TRBJ2-2, with 9 bases matching TRBD1. J gave up 3 bases and V 2 bases, and 7 bases lay outside the gene matches. The CDR3 extends over 17 amino acids. Germline lookup yields CDR1 MDHEN and CDR2 SYDVKM.

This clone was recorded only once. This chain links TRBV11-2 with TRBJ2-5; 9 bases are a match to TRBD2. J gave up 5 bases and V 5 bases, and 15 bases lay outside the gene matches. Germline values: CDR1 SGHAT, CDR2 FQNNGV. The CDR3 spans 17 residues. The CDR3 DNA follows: TGTGCCAGCAGCCCCATGAGCGGGGGGAAGGCGCGGGAGACCCAGTACTTC. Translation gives CASSPMSGGKARETQYF.

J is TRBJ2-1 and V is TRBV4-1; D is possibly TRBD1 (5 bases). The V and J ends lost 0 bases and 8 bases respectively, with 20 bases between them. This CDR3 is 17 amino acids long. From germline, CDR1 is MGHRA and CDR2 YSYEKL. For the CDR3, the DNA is TGCGCCAGCAGCCAAGAAACCACAGGATTTGGAACACATGAGCAGTTCTTC. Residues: CASSQETTGFGTHEQFF.

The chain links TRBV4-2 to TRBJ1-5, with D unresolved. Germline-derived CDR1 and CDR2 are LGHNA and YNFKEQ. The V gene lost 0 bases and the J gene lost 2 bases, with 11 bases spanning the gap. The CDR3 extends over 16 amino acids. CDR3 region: CASSQDYGVGNQPQHF. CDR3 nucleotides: TGTGCCAGCAGCCAAGATTACGGGGTCGGCAATCAGCCCCAGCATTTT.

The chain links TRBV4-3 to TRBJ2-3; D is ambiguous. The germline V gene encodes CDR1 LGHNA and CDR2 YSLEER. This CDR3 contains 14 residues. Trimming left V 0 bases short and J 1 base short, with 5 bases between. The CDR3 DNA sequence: TGCGCCAGCAGCCAAGATCCAGGCACAGATACGCAGTATTTT. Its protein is CASSQDPGTDTQYF.

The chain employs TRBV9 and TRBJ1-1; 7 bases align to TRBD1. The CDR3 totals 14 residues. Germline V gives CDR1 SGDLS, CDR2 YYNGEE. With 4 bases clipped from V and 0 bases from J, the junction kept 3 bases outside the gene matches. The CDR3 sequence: CASSRGQMNTEAFF. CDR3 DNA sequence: TGTGCCAGCAGCAGGGGACAGATGAACACTGAAGCTTTCTTT.

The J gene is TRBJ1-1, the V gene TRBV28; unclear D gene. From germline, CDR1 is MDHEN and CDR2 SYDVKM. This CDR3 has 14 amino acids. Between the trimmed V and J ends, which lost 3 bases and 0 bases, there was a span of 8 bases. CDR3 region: CASSFRQMNTEAFF. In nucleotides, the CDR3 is TGTGCCAGCAGTTTCAGGCAGATGAACACTGAAGCTTTCTTT.

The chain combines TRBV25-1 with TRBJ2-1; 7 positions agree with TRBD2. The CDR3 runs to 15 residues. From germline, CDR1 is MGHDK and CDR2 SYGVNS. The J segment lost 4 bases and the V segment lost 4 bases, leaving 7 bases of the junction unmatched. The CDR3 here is CASSATGTTYNEQFF. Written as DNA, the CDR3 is TGTGCCAGCAGTGCGACCGGGACTACTTACAATGAGCAGTTCTTC. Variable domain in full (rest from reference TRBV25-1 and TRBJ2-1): EADIYQTPRYLVIGTGKKITLECSQTMGHDKMYWYQQDPGMELHLIHYSYGVNSTEKGDLSSESTVSRIRTEHFPLTLESARPSHTSQYLCASSATGTTYNEQFFGPGTRLTVL.

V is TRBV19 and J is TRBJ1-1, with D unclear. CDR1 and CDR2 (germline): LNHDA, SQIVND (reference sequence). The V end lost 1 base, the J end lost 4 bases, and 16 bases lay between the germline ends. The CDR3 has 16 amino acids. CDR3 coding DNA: TGTGCCAGTAGTATAGGGTCGCTGGGTACGGGCACTGAAGCTTTCTTT. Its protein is CASSIGSLGTGTEAFF.

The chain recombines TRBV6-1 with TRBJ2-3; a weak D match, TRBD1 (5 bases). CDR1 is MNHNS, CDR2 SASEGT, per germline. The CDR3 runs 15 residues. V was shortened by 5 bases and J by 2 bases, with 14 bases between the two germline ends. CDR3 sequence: CASSPTTASTDTQYF. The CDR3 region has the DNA TGTGCCAGCAGTCCCACGACAGCCTCCACAGATACGCAGTATTTT.

Written as DNA, the CDR3 is TGTGCCAGCAGCTTCCGACAGGCCCTTAATGAAAAACTGTTTTTT. Amino acid sequence: CASSFRQALNEKLFF. V is TRBV7-9 and J is TRBJ1-4; D is perhaps TRBD1 (6 bases). Trimming cost V 3 bases and J 4 bases, with 12 bases left between them. Germline V gene sequence: CDR1 SEHNR, CDR2 FQNEAQ (reference sequence). The CDR3 has 15 amino acids.

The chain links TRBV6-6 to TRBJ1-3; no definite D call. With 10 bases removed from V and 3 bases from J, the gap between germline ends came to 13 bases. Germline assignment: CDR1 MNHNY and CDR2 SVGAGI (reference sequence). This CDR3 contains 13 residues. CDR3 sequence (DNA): TGTGCCACCCTCCGGACTAGTGGAAACACCATATATTTT. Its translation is CATLRTSGNTIYF.

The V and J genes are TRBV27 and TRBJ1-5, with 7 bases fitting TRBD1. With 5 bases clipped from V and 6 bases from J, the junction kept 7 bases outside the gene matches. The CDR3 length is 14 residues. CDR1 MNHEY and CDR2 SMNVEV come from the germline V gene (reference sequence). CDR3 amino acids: CASSGRGRGQPQHF. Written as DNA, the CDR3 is TGTGCCAGCAGTGGAAGGGGGCGCGGTCAGCCCCAGCATTTT.

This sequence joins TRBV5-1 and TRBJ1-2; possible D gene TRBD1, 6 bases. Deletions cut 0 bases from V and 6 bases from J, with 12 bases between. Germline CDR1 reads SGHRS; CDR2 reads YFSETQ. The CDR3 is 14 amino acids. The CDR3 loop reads CASSLEGQGNGYTF. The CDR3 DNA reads TGCGCCAGCAGCTTGGAGGGTCAGGGGAATGGCTACACCTTC.

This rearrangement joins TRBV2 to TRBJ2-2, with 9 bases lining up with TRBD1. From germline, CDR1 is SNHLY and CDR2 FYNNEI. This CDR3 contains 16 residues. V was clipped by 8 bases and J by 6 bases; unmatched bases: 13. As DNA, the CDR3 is TGTGCCAGCCATCAAGGACAGGGGAACGTCGCCGGGGAGCTGTTTTTT. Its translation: CASHQGQGNVAGELFF.

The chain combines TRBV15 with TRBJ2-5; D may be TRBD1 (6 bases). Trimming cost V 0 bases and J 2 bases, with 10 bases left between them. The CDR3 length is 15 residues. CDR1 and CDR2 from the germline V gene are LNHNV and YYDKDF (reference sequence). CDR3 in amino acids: CATSRDRGQQETQYF. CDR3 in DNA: TGTGCCACCAGCAGAGATCGGGGACAACAAGAGACCCAGTACTTC. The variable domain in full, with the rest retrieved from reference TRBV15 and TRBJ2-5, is DAMVIQNPRYQVTQFGKPVTLSCSQTLNHNVMYWYQQKSSQAPKLLFHYYDKDFNNEADTPDNFQSRRPNTSFCFLDIRSPGLGDTAMYLCATSRDRGQQETQYFGPGTRLLVL.

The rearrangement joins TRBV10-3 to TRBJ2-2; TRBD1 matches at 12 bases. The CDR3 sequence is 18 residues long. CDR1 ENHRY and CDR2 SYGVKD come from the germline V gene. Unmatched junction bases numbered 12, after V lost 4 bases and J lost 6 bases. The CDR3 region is CAISATTSGTGGPGELFF. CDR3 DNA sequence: TGTGCCATCAGTGCCACCACGTCCGGGACAGGGGGCCCCGGGGAGCTGTTTTTT.